The sequence of this T cell receptor beta chain was determined in a study of blood T cell repertoires in COVID-19. The CDR3 runs 16 residues. Looked up from germline, CDR1 is MGHDK and CDR2 is SYGVNS. V lost 11 bases and J lost 8, with 27 bases in between. TCRdb's copy holds only in-frame clones and misses some; the assay was immunoSEQ multiplex PCR. The sample records some 93,000 clones, approximately 84% being singletons. Sample: peripheral blood. The rearrangement links TRBV25-1 to TRBJ1-4; perhaps TRBD1 as D (5 bases). The sequence came from a man between 65 and 85 years old with acute or convalescent COVID-19. DNA of the CDR3: TGTGCCTCGGGAGGGGCCACAGGCGGCAGTCGAGAAAAACTGTTTTTT. As protein: CASGGATGGSREKLFF.